The next 12 T cell receptor beta chains were all read from a single sample in a study of T cells after posttransplantation cyclophosphamide. Methotrexate plus calcineurin inhibitor accompanied controls' myeloablative marrow transplants; sampling was 1 year later. Repertoires were generated with immunoSEQ multiplex PCR, while TCRdb's copy carries only in-frame clones and drops some. The sample comprises fewer than 25,000 clones, roughly 90% of which are singletons, and approximately 8% rests with the top ten. This sample comprised PBMCs, obtained after an allogeneic stem cell transplant with a calcineurin inhibitor and methotrexate. All receptors derive from a female patient in her 50s who received an allogeneic stem cell transplant from an unrelated donor, was CMV-positive, and had chronic GVHD only. The graft donor may account for some of the T cells.

This chain connects TRBV19 to TRBJ2-1; 8 bases line up with TRBD2. With V trimmed by 2 bases and J by 7 bases, 10 bases remained unmatched. Germline V lookup: CDR1 LNHDA, CDR2 SQIVND (reference sequence). The CDR3 length is 16 residues. The CDR3, as DNA: TGTGCCAGTAGTATATCTTACGGGAGGGCCATGAATGAGCAGTTCTTC. Translation gives CASSISYGRAMNEQFF.

The V gene is TRBV10-2, the J gene TRBJ2-3, with 9 bases that match TRBD2. Germline V CDR1 and CDR2: WSHSY, SAAADI. CDR3 length: 14 amino acids. After removal of 7 bases from V and 3 bases from J, the junction contained 5 bases not matched to a gene. CDR3 bases: TGCGCCAGCAAGCTAGCGGGGATGACAGATACGCAGTATTTT. It yields the protein CASKLAGMTDTQYF.

This chain connects TRBV9 to TRBJ1-2, with 8 bases matching TRBD1. The CDR3 contains 13 residues. The J segment lost 8 bases and the V segment lost 0 bases, leaving 3 bases of the junction unmatched. The germline CDR1 and CDR2 sequences are SGDLS and YYNGEE. The CDR3 sequence: CASSVVTGEGYTF. The CDR3, as DNA: TGTGCCAGCAGCGTAGTGACAGGGGAAGGCTACACCTTC.

The genes are TRBV14 and TRBJ2-7; TRBD1 aligns across 10 bases. Germline CDR1 SGHDN, CDR2 FVKESK. The V segment lost 5 bases and the J segment 2 bases; nucleotides outside the gene matches: 9. The CDR3 loop spans 16 amino acids. CDR3 sequence reads: CASSYRRDRGTYEQYF. The CDR3, as DNA: TGTGCCAGCAGCTACCGCCGGGACAGGGGAACCTACGAGCAGTACTTC.

The chain uses TRBV28 and TRBJ1-2; possible D gene TRBD1, 6 bases. The V gene's germline CDR1 is MDHEN and CDR2 SYDVKM. The CDR3 has 12 residues. V gave up 3 bases and J gave up 7 bases, with 9 bases separating them. The CDR3 protein is CASSFTGSGYTF. Here the CDR3 DNA reads TGTGCCAGCAGTTTCACAGGGTCTGGCTACACCTTC.

This clone was counted once. The chain joins TRBV6-1 to TRBJ2-6; perhaps TRBD1 as D (6 bases). Germline CDR1 is MNHNS and CDR2 is SASEGT. The CDR3 has 15 residues. V lost 5 bases and J 1 base, leaving 9 bases between the germline ends. The CDR3 sequence is CASSTTGSGANVLTF. Here the CDR3 DNA reads TGTGCCAGCAGTACTACAGGGTCTGGGGCCAACGTCCTGACTTTC.

The genes are TRBV19 and TRBJ2-1, with 8 positions matching TRBD2. V was clipped by 5 bases and J by 3 bases; unmatched bases: 9. The CDR3 has 16 amino acids. Germline loops: CDR1 LNHDA, CDR2 SQIVND (reference sequence). The CDR3 sequence: CASSVEIAGSYNEQFF. Written as DNA, the CDR3 is TGTGCCAGTAGTGTGGAGATAGCGGGGAGCTACAATGAGCAGTTCTTC.

The chain recombines TRBV30 with TRBJ2-7; D unclear. The V end was cut by 2 bases, the J end by 3 bases, with 8 bases between. The CDR3 has 12 residues. Germline CDR1 and CDR2: GTSNPN and SVGIG (reference sequence). The CDR3 DNA reads TGTGCCTGGAGTCCCGAGGACTACGAGCAGTACTTC. It codes for CAWSPEDYEQYF.

Remarks on this clone: Other DNA sequences of this sample code for an identical CDR3. This chain links TRBV7-9 with TRBJ2-1, with 9 nucleotides matching TRBD2. CDR1 and CDR2 (germline): SEHNR, FQNEAQ (reference sequence). The V segment lost 3 bases and the J segment 1 base; nucleotides outside the gene matches: 4. The CDR3 loop spans 16 amino acids. The CDR3 DNA is TGTGCCAGCAGCTTTAGCGGGAGAAGGTCCTACAATGAGCAGTTCTTC. Amino acids: CASSFSGRRSYNEQFF.

In this sample, this clone turned up a few times. The J gene is TRBJ2-3, the V gene TRBV5-4; D is uncertain. Trimming pared 5 bases from V and 0 bases from J, leaving 10 bases between. The CDR3 is 14 amino acids. Germline CDR1 and CDR2: SGHNT and YYREEE (reference sequence). The CDR3 loop is CASRGQVSTDTQYF. For the CDR3, the DNA is TGTGCCAGCAGGGGCCAGGTTAGCACAGATACGCAGTATTTT.

The CDR3 DNA sequence: TGTGCCAGCAGGAGAGCGGGAGGTTTAGAGACCCAGTACTTC. Translated: CASRRAGGLETQYF. The chain uses TRBV28 and TRBJ2-5, with 9 bases aligning to TRBD2. The CDR3 contains 14 residues. Germline V gene lookup returns CDR1 MDHEN and CDR2 SYDVKM. V was clipped by 6 bases and J by 4 bases; unmatched bases: 6.

V usage is TRBV18 and J usage is TRBJ2-5; D not resolved. This CDR3 has 15 amino acids. The V gene lost 1 base and the J gene lost 4 bases, with 13 bases spanning the gap. Germline CDR1 is KGHSH and CDR2 is LQKENI. Here the CDR3 reads CASSPRVSPGETQYF. CDR3 DNA sequence: TGTGCCAGCTCACCACGTGTCAGTCCGGGAGAGACCCAGTACTTC.